By sample share, the clone carrying this TCR delta chain is large (0.1 to 1%). Its antigen is not known. The CDR3 is made up of 18 amino acids. Germline CDR1 reads GEAIGNYY; CDR2 reads EKD. V lost 3 bases, J lost 2 bases, and 13 bases stayed unmatched. The data derive from a study of delta chains in infants with herpesvirus infections. As for the study in general: Ugandan infants were followed prospectively from birth through primary CMV infection. General observations from the study: The public Vdelta1 clonotype appeared in about 20% of the 18 CMV-infected infants. Uninfected infants and those infected after 120 days lacked the public clonotype. The public clonotype might exist undetected in CMV-uninfected infants.

Gamma-chain- and delta-chain-specific primers converted PBMC RNA into TCR cDNA. TCRdb used CATT to re-call clones from the RT-PCR reads. This table has some 1,500 delta-chain clones, 25% to 35% appearing once. This sample comprised peripheral blood, obtained at time point 1 of longitudinal follow-up. The receptor's source is a human donor who was a Ugandan infant, either HIV-exposed or HIV-unexposed (not recorded which). The chain joins TRDV2 to TRDJ2; the match to TRDD3 covers 8 bases. CDR3 loop: CACDPLLGVKPLTAQLFF. In nucleotides, the CDR3 is TGTGCCTGTGACCCTCTACTGGGGGTTAAACCCTTGACAGCACAACTCTTCTTT.